The rows below give T cell receptor beta chains drawn from one sample of a study of blood T cell repertoires in COVID-19. Repertoires were generated with immunoSEQ multiplex PCR, while TCRdb's copy carries only in-frame clones and drops some. This repertoire shows 250,000 to 300,000 clones, 70% to 90% found once; its top ten account for 3.5% to 5.5%. The specimen sequenced was peripheral blood. These TCRs come from a man in his 60s who had recovered from COVID-19. CDR3s include the opening cysteine and the closing phenylalanine or tryptophan. D genes are given only for firm matches. Clone size is given for some rows only: seen once, a few or many times, or a class if the clone is expanded.

v_gene: TRBV6-5
d_gene: TRBD1
j_gene: TRBJ1-5
abundance: once
CDR3nt: TGTGCCAGCACAACAGGGGTCCAGCCCCAGCATTTT
CDR3aa: CASTTGVQPQHF

v_gene: TRBV27
d_gene: NA
j_gene: TRBJ1-5
abundance: NA
CDR3nt: TGTGCCAGCAGTACAAATCCGGGGCCCCAGCATTTT
CDR3aa: CASSTNPGPQHF

v_gene: TRBV6-2/TRBV6-3
d_gene: NA
j_gene: TRBJ1-5
abundance: NA
CDR3nt: TGTGCCAGCAGTTATGGGCAGAAAAATCAGCCCCAGCATTTT
CDR3aa: CASSYGQKNQPQHF

v_gene: TRBV7-4
d_gene: TRBD2
j_gene: TRBJ2-7
abundance: few
CDR3nt: TGTGCCAGCCTAATCCAGGGACTAGCTTACGAGCAGTACTTC
CDR3aa: CASLIQGLAYEQYF

v_gene: TRBV19
d_gene: TRBD2
j_gene: TRBJ2-5
abundance: NA
CDR3nt: TGTGCCAGTAGTTTAATAGCGGGAGGGATTGTAGGAGAGACCCAGTACTTC
CDR3aa: CASSLIAGGIVGETQYF

v_gene: TRBV3-1/TRBV3-2
d_gene: NA
j_gene: TRBJ2-3
abundance: NA
CDR3nt: TGTGCCAGCAGCCTCGCTACGCCGAACACAGATACGCAGTATTTT
CDR3aa: CASSLATPNTDTQYF

v_gene: TRBV29-1
d_gene: NA
j_gene: TRBJ2-3
abundance: NA
CDR3nt: TGCAGCGTTGAAGATCTACCCACGCAGTATTTT
CDR3aa: CSVEDLPTQYF

v_gene: TRBV7-9
d_gene: TRBD2
j_gene: TRBJ2-7
abundance: NA
CDR3nt: TGTGCCAGCAGCTCCCCCTCGGCTAGCGGGAAAATTTCGACCTACGAGCAGTACTTC
CDR3aa: CASSSPSASGKISTYEQYF

v_gene: TRBV6-5
d_gene: NA
j_gene: TRBJ2-5
abundance: NA
CDR3nt: TGTGCCAGCAGTTACGGCTCCAGGGCAGAGACCCAGTACTTC
CDR3aa: CASSYGSRAETQYF

v_gene: TRBV6-1
d_gene: NA
j_gene: TRBJ1-6
abundance: NA
CDR3nt: TGTGCCAGCAGCGAAGCGGGGGCTAATTCACCCCTCCACTTT
CDR3aa: CASSEAGANSPLHF

v_gene: TRBV18
d_gene: TRBD1
j_gene: TRBJ2-7
abundance: NA
CDR3nt: TGTGCCAGCTCACCATATAACCGACAGGGGACCACCTACGAGCAGTACTTC
CDR3aa: CASSPYNRQGTTYEQYF

v_gene: TRBV7-9
d_gene: TRBD1
j_gene: TRBJ2-7
abundance: NA
CDR3nt: TGTGCCAGCAGCTCACAGGGGTTCGAGCAGTACTTC
CDR3aa: CASSSQGFEQYF

v_gene: TRBV5-1
d_gene: NA
j_gene: TRBJ1-4
abundance: NA
CDR3nt: TGCGCCAGCAGTCCCCAGGGGTCGGTTAATGAAAAACTGTTTTTT
CDR3aa: CASSPQGSVNEKLFF

v_gene: TRBV29-1
d_gene: NA
j_gene: TRBJ1-3
abundance: NA
CDR3nt: TGCAGCGTTGATCTCGGAAACACCATATATTTT
CDR3aa: CSVDLGNTIYF

v_gene: TRBV6-5
d_gene: TRBD1
j_gene: TRBJ1-4
abundance: NA
CDR3nt: TGTGCCAGCAGTTACTCAGGACAGGGGAGTGAAAAACTGTTTTTT
CDR3aa: CASSYSGQGSEKLFF

v_gene: TRBV6-6
d_gene: NA
j_gene: TRBJ1-1
abundance: NA
CDR3nt: TGTGCCAGCAGTTACTCGAAGGCGGGGGGTACTGAAGCTTTCTTT
CDR3aa: CASSYSKAGGTEAFF

v_gene: TRBV18
d_gene: NA
j_gene: TRBJ1-2
abundance: NA
CDR3nt: TGTGCCAGCTCACCACTAGAGGGAAGTGGTGGCTACACCTTC
CDR3aa: CASSPLEGSGGYTF

v_gene: TRBV9
d_gene: NA
j_gene: TRBJ2-7
abundance: NA
CDR3nt: TGTGCCAGCAGCGGGTCTAAGGGGGGGACTTACGAGCAGTACTTC
CDR3aa: CASSGSKGGTYEQYF

v_gene: TRBV27
d_gene: NA
j_gene: TRBJ2-7
abundance: NA
CDR3nt: TGTGCCAGCAGCCGGACAGCTTCCTACGAGCAGTACTTC
CDR3aa: CASSRTASYEQYF

v_gene: TRBV11-3
d_gene: NA
j_gene: TRBJ2-2
abundance: NA
CDR3nt: TGTGCCAGCAGCTTAGTCAGGAACACCGGGGAGCTGTTTTTT
CDR3aa: CASSLVRNTGELFF

v_gene: TRBV30
d_gene: TRBD2
j_gene: TRBJ2-5
abundance: NA
CDR3nt: TGTGCCTGGAGTGGAAGCGGGGCGTACCAAGAGACCCAGTACTTC
CDR3aa: CAWSGSGAYQETQYF

v_gene: TRBV10-3
d_gene: NA
j_gene: TRBJ1-2
abundance: NA
CDR3nt: TGTGCCATCAGGTGGACAGTTCTTAATTCCGGTGGCTACACCTTC
CDR3aa: CAIRWTVLNSGGYTF

v_gene: TRBV6-5
d_gene: NA
j_gene: TRBJ2-2
abundance: NA
CDR3nt: TGTGCCAGCAGTCTACAGGGTCTGGGGGCCGGGGAGCTGTTTTTT
CDR3aa: CASSLQGLGAGELFF

v_gene: TRBV24-1
d_gene: NA
j_gene: TRBJ2-7
abundance: once
CDR3nt: TGTGCCAGTCTTGAACCAGACAGGTGCTCCTACGAGCAGTACTTC
CDR3aa: CASLEPDRCSYEQYF

v_gene: TRBV6-5
d_gene: TRBD1
j_gene: TRBJ2-7
abundance: few
CDR3nt: TGTGCCAGCAGCCCCCTGGCAGGGGGCTACGAGCAGTACTTC
CDR3aa: CASSPLAGGYEQYF

v_gene: TRBV3-1/TRBV3-2
d_gene: NA
j_gene: TRBJ1-1
abundance: NA
CDR3nt: TGTGCCAGCAGCCCAACAACGAACACTGAAGCTTTCTTT
CDR3aa: CASSPTTNTEAFF

v_gene: TRBV7-2
d_gene: TRBD1
j_gene: TRBJ1-6
abundance: NA
CDR3nt: TGTGCCAGCAGCCCCCCGGGACAGGGGAATTCACCCCTCCACTTT
CDR3aa: CASSPPGQGNSPLHF

v_gene: TRBV13
d_gene: NA
j_gene: TRBJ2-7
abundance: NA
CDR3nt: TGTGCCAGCAGCCGTGGGGGGGCGGGACTAACGGCGGAGCAGTACTTC
CDR3aa: CASSRGGAGLTAEQYF

v_gene: TRBV19
d_gene: TRBD1
j_gene: TRBJ1-2
abundance: once
CDR3nt: TGTGCCAGTAGTGATGGGACAGGGGGTCGCTATGGCTACACCTTC
CDR3aa: CASSDGTGGRYGYTF